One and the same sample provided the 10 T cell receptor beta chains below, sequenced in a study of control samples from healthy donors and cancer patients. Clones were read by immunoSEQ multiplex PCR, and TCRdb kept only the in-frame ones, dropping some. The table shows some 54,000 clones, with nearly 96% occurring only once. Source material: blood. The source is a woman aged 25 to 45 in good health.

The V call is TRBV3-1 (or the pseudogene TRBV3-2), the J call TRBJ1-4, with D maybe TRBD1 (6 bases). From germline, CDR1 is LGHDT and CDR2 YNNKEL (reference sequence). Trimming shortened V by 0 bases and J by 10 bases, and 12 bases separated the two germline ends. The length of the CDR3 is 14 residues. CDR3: CASSQDGGLGKLFF. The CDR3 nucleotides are TGTGCCAGCAGCCAAGACGGGGGGCTAGGAAAACTGTTTTTT.

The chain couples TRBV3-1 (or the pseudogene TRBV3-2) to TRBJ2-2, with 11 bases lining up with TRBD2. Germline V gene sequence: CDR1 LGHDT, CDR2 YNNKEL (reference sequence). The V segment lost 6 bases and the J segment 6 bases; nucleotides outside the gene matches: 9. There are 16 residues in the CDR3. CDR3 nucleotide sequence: TGTGCCAGCAGGGGAGGAACTAGCGGGAGCGCCGGGGAGCTGTTTTTT. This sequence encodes CASRGGTSGSAGELFF.

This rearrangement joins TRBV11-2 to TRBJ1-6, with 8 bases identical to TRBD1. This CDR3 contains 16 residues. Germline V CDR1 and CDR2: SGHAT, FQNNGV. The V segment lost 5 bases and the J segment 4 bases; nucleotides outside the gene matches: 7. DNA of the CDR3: TGTGCCAGCAGCCCGCGGGACAGGTTATATAATTCACCCCTCCACTTT. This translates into CASSPRDRLYNSPLHF.

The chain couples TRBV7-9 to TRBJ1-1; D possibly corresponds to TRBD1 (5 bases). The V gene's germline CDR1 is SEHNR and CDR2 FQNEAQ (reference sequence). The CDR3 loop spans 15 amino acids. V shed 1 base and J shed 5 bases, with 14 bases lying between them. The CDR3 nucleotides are TGTGCCAGCAGCTTAGAGGGACGCTGGTCGACTGAAGCTTTCTTT. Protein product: CASSLEGRWSTEAFF.

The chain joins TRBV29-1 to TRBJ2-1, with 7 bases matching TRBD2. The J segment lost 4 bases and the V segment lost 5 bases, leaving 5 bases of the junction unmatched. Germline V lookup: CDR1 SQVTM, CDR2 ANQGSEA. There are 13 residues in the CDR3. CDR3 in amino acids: CSVHGGSYNEQFF. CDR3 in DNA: TGCAGCGTTCACGGCGGGAGTTACAATGAGCAGTTCTTC.

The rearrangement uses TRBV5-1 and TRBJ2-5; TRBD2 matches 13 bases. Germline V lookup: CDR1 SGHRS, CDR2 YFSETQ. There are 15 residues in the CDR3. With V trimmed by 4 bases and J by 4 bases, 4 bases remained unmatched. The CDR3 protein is CASSPGLAGRETQYF. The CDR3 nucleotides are TGCGCCAGCAGCCCGGGACTAGCGGGAAGAGAGACCCAGTACTTC.

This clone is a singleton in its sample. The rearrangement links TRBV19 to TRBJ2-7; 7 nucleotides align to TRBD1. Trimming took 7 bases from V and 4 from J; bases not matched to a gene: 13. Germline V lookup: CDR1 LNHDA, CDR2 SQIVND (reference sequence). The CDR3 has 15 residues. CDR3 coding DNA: TGTGCCAGTAATACGGGACAGCCCGGGGAGTACGAGCAGTACTTC. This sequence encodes CASNTGQPGEYEQYF.

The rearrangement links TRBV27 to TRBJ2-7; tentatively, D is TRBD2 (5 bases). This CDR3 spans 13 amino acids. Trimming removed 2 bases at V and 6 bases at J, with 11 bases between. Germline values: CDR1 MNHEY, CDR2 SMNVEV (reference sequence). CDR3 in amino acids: CASSLSAAGEQYF. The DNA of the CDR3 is TGTGCCAGCAGTTTAAGTGCGGCGGGCGAGCAGTACTTC.

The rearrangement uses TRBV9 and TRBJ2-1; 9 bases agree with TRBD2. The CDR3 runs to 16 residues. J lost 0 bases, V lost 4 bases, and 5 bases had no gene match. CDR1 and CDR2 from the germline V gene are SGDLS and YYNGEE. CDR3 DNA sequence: TGTGCCAGCAGCCCCCTAGCGGGACTCTCCTACAATGAGCAGTTCTTC. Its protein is CASSPLAGLSYNEQFF.

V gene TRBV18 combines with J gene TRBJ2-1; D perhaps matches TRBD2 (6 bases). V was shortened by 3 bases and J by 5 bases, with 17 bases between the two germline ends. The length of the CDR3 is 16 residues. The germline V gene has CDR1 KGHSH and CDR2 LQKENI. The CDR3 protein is CASSPLGGSGHNEQFF. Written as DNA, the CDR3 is TGTGCCAGCTCACCGTTGGGGGGTAGCGGACACAATGAGCAGTTCTTC.